This entry lists 12 T cell receptor beta chains sequenced from one sample in a study of identical twins. Via MiXCR, TCRdb re-called the 5' RACE reads, giving one row per CDR3 protein. The table lists hundreds of thousands of distinct CDR3 sequences, about 12% of them singletons. The sample was also linked to a second study, of yellow fever vaccine responses in identical twins.

Sequencing used PBMCs. These receptors came from a woman aged 18-29 years in good health.

This chain connects TRBV10-3 to TRBJ1-5; perhaps TRBD1 as D (5 bases). The CDR3 is 12 residues long. CDR1 and CDR2 (germline): ENHRY, SYGVKD. Trimming pared 5 bases from V and 10 bases from J, leaving 12 bases between. The CDR3 reads CAISQGKGPQHF. The CDR3 nucleotides are TGTGCCATCAGTCAGGGAAAGGGACCCCAGCATTTT.

This clonotype was seen many times. V usage is TRBV5-6 and J usage is TRBJ2-2; a weak D match, TRBD2 (6 bases). The CDR3 covers 13 residues. V lost 2 bases to trimming and J lost 6 bases, with 8 bases between them. Germline-derived CDR1 and CDR2 are SGHDT and YYEEEE. This CDR3 is CASSFGGPGELFF. The CDR3 coding sequence is TGTGCCAGCAGCTTTGGAGGGCCCGGGGAGCTGTTTTTT.

This clonotype has more than one count but fewer than ten. J is TRBJ1-1 and V is TRBV10-3; 7 nucleotides agree with TRBD1. Germline-derived CDR1 and CDR2 are ENHRY and SYGVKD. This CDR3 contains 15 residues. V gave up 10 bases and J gave up 0 bases; unmatched junction bases: 11. The CDR3 DNA reads as TGTGCCACCTTTGCCGAAGGGACAGTGAACACTGAAGCTTTCTTT. This translates into CATFAEGTVNTEAFF.

The chain has TRBV5-1 and TRBJ1-4; 8 nucleotides match TRBD1. Trimming took 3 bases from V and 10 from J; bases not matched to a gene: 8. The CDR3 is made up of 14 amino acids. CDR1 and CDR2 from the germline V gene are SGHRS and YFSETQ. The CDR3 sequence: CASSSTGAPGKLFF. CDR3 nucleotide sequence: TGCGCCAGCAGCTCGACAGGGGCGCCGGGAAAACTGTTTTTT. The whole variable domain, remainder taken from reference TRBV5-1 and TRBJ1-4, is KAGVTQTPRYLIKTRGQQVTLSCSPISGHRSVSWYQQTPGQGLQFLFEYFSETQRNKGNFPGRFSGRQFSNSRSEMNVSTLELGDSALYLCASSSTGAPGKLFFGSGTQLSVL.

The V gene is TRBV5-1, the J gene TRBJ2-1, with D possibly TRBD2 on 6 matching bases. The CDR3 is 15 residues long. V was pared by 3 bases and J by 9 bases, with 19 bases between. Germline V CDR1 and CDR2: SGHRS, YFSETQ. The CDR3 DNA reads TGCGCCAGCAGCTCCCCTGCGGGGAAGAGGGGTGAGCAGTTCTTC. Translated, it gives CASSSPAGKRGEQFF.

A few counts support this clonotype. This chain links TRBV20-1 with TRBJ2-3; D is unresolved. The V gene's germline CDR1 is DFQATT and CDR2 SNEGSKA (reference sequence). Trimming took 4 bases from V and 5 from J, leaving 10 bases between them. This CDR3 contains 12 residues. DNA for the CDR3: TGCAGTGCTATACTGGGGAAAGATACGCAGTATTTT. Its protein is CSAILGKDTQYF.

The V and J genes are TRBV12-3 or TRBV12-4 and TRBJ1-6; no firm D call. Trimming shortened V by 6 bases and J by 5 bases, and 11 bases separated the two germline ends. This CDR3 has 14 residues. CDR3 sequence: CASRKVMDNSPLHF. The DNA for the CDR3 is TGTGCCAGCAGGAAGGTTATGGATAATTCACCCCTCCACTTT.

This clonotype was seen a handful of times. Relative to the germline gene, one junction end is altered; a read error may explain this. The gene calls are TRBV7-9 and TRBJ2-5; D gene ambiguous. Germline V lookup: CDR1 SEHNR, CDR2 FQNEAQ (reference sequence). The CDR3 loop spans 12 amino acids. Written as DNA, the CDR3 is TGTGCAAGCAACTCGGCGCAAGAGACCCAGTACTTC. This gives the protein CASNSAQETQYF.

In this sample, this clonotype turned up many times. This chain uses TRBV24-1 with TRBJ2-3; possible D gene TRBD1, 6 bases. CDR1 is KGHDR and CDR2 is SFDVKD in the germline V gene. The V and J ends lost 0 bases and 1 base respectively, with 10 bases between them. The CDR3 contains 16 residues. The CDR3 region has the DNA TGTGCCACCAGTGATTTGGGGGGCCAAGGCACAGATACGCAGTATTTT. Protein: CATSDLGGQGTDTQYF.

This clonotype has a handful of counts. This chain connects TRBV12-3 or TRBV12-4 to TRBJ1-6; a weak D match, TRBD1 (5 bases). The ends were cut back, 6 bases at V and 10 bases at J, with 19 bases in the middle. The CDR3 runs 15 residues. In nucleotides, the CDR3 is TGTGCCAGCAGGCTAGACCGGGCAGGGTGGTCACCCCTCCACTTT. It codes for CASRLDRAGWSPLHF.

The rearrangement joins TRBV27 to TRBJ2-7; D might be TRBD2 (7 bases). The CDR3 extends over 14 amino acids. Germline lookup yields CDR1 MNHEY and CDR2 SMNVEV (reference sequence). Between the trimmed V and J ends, which lost 6 bases and 4 bases, there was a span of 16 bases. The chain's CDR3 is CASRKGGPGYEQYV. In DNA, the CDR3 is TGTGCCAGCAGGAAGGGGGGGCCTGGATACGAGCAGTACGTC.

This chain connects TRBV18 to TRBJ2-7; 11 bases fit TRBD1. V lost 3 bases and J lost 6; bases outside the gene matches: 4. The germline V gene encodes CDR1 KGHSH and CDR2 LQKENI. The CDR3 sequence is 14 residues long. The CDR3 bases are TGTGCCAGCTCACCGGGACAGGGGGTCGGCGAGCAGTACGTC. Translation: CASSPGQGVGEQYV.